The TCR beta chain under discussion was sequenced for a study of blood T cell repertoires in COVID-19. Per the original methods: Reference gene primer amplification gave estimated nucleated cell counts. TCRdb's copy holds only in-frame clones and misses some; the assay was immunoSEQ multiplex PCR. The D gene and trimming were derived from the DNA, and the V and J assignments and clone size from that table. The sample gives 250,000 to 300,000 clones, approximately 85% of which show up once; 5% to 8% is in the top ten. Cohort allocation depended upon clinical history that participants reported. Germline V gives CDR1 LNHDA, CDR2 SQIVND (reference sequence). CDR3 length: 15 amino acids. Trimming stripped 4 bases from V and 1 base from J, with 10 bases between.

Sequenced sample: PBMCs or T cells enriched from blood (not recorded which). This sequence joins TRBV19 and TRBJ1-4; possible D gene TRBD1, 6 bases. The sequence came from a woman aged 50 to 60 who had been exposed to COVID-19. CDR3 region: CASSTNRETNEKLFF. CDR3 DNA: TGTGCCAGTAGTACGAACAGGGAAACTAATGAAAAACTGTTTTTT.